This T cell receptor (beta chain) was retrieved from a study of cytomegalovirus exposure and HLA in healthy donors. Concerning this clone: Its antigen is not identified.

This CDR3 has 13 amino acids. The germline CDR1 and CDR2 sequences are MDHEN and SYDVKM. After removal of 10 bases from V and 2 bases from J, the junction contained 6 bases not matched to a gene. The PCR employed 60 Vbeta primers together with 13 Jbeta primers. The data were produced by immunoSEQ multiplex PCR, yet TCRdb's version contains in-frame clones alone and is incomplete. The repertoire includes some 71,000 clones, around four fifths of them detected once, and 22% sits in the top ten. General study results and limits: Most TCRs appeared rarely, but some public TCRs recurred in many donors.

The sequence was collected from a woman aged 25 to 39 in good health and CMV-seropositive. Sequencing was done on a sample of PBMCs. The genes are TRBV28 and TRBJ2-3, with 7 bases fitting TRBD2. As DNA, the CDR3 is TGTGCCACCCAAGCGGGACCCACAGATACGCAGTATTTT. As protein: CATQAGPTDTQYF.